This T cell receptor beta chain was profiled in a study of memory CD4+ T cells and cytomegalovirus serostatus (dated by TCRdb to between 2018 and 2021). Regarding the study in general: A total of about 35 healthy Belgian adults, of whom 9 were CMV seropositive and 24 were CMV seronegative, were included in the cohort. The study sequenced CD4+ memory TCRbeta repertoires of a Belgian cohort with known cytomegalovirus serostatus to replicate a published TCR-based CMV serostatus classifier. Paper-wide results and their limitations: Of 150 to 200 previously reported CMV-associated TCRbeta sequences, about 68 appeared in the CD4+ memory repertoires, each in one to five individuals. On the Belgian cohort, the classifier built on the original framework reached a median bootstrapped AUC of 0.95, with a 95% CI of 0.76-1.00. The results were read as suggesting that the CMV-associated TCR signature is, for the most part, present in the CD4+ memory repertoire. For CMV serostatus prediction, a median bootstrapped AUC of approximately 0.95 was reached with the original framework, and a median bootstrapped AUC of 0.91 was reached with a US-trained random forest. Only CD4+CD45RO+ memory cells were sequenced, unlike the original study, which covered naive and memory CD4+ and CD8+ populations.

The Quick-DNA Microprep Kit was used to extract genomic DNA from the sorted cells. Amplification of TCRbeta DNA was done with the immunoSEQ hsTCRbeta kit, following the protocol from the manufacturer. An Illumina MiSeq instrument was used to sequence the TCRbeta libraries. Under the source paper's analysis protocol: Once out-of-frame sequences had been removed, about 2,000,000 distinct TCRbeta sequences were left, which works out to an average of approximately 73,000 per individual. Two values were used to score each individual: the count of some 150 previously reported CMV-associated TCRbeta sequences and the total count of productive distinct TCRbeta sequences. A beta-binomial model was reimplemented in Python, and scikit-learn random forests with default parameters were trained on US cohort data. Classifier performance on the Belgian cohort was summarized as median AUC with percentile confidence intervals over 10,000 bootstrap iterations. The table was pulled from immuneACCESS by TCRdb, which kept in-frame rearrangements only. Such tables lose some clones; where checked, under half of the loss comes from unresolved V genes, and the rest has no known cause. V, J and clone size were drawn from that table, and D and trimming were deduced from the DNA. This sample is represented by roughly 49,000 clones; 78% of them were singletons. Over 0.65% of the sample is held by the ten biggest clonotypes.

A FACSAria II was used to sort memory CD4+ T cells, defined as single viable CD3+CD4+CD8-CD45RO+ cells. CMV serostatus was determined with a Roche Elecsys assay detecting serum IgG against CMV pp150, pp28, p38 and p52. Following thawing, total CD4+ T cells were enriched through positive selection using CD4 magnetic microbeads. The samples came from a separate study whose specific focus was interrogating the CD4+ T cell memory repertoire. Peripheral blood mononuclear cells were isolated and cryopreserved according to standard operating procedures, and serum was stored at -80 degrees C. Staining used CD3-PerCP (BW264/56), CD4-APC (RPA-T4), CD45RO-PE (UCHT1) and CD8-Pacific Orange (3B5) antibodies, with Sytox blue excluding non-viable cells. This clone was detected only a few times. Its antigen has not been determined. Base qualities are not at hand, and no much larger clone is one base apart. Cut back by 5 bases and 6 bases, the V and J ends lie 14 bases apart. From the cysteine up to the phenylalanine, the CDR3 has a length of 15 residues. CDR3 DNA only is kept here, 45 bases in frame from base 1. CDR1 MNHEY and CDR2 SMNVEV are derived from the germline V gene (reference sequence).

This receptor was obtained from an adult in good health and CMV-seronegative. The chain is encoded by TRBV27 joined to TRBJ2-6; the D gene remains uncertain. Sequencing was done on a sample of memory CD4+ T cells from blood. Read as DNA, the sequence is TGTGCCAGCAGTAACAGCCTTTTGATGGCCAACGTCCTGACTTTC. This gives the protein CASSNSLLMANVLTF.